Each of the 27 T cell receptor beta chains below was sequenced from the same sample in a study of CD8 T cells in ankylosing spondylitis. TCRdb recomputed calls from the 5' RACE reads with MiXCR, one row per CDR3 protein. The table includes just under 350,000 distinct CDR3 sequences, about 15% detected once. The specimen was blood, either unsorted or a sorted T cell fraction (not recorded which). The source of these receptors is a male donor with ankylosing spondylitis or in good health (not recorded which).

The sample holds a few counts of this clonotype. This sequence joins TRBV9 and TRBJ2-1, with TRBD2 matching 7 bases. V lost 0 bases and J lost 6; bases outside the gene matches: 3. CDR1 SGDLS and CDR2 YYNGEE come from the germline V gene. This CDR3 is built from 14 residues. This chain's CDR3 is CASSVDAGVNEQFF. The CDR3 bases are TGTGCCAGCAGCGTAGATGCGGGAGTCAATGAGCAGTTCTTC.

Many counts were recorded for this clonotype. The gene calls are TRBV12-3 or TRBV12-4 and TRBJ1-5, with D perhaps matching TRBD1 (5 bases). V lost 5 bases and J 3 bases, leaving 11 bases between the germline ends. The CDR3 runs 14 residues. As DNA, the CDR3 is TGTGCCAGCAGTGGTGACAGCCTCAATCAGCCCCAGCATTTT. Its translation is CASSGDSLNQPQHF.

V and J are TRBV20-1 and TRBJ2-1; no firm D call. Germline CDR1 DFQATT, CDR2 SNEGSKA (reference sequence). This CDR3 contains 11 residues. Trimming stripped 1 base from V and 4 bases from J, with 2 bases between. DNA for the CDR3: TGCAGTGCTAGAGCGTACAATGAGCAGTTCTTC. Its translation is CSARAYNEQFF.

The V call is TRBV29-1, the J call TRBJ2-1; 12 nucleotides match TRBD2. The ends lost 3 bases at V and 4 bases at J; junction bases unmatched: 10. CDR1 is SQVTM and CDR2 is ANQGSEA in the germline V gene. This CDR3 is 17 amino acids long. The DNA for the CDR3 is TGCAGCGTTGACTCGACTAGCGGGGGCCTTTTATACAATGAGCAGTTCTTC. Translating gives CSVDSTSGGLLYNEQFF.

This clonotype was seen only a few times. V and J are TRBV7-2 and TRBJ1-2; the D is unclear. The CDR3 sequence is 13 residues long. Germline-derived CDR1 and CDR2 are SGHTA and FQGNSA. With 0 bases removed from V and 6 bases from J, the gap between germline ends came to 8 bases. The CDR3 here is CASSLAGTDGYTF. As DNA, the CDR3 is TGTGCCAGCAGCTTAGCCGGTACGGATGGCTACACCTTC.

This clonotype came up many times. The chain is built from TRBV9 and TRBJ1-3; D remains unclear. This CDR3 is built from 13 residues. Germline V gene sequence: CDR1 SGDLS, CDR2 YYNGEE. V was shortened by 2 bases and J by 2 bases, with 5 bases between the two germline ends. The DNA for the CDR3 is TGTGCCAGCAGCGTCTACCCTGGAAACACCATATATTTT. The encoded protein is CASSVYPGNTIYF. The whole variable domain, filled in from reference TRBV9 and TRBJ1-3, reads DSGVTQTPKHLITATGQRVTLRCSPRSGDLSVYWYQQSLDQGLQFLIQYYNGEERAKGNILERFSAQQFPDLHSELNLSSLELGDSALYFCASSVYPGNTIYFGEGSWLTVV.

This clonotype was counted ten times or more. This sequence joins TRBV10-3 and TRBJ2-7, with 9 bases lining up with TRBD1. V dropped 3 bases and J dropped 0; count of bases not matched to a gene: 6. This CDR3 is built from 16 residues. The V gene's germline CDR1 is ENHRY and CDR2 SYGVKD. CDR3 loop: CAISDPGQGSSYEQYF. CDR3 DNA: TGTGCCATCAGTGACCCGGGACAGGGCAGCTCCTACGAGCAGTACTTC.

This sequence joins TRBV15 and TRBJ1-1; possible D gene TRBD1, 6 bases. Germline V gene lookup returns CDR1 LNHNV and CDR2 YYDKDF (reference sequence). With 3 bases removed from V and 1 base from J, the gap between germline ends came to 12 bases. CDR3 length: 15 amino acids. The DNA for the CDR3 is TGTGCCACCAGCAGGACAGGTATTCGGAACACTGAAGCTTTCTTT. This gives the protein CATSRTGIRNTEAFF.

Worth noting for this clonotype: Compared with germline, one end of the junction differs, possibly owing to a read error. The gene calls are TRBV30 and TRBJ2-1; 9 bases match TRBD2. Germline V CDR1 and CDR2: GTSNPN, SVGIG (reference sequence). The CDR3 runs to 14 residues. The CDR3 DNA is TGTGCCTGGACCTTCGACATCACCGGGACTAGCTTGGTCTTC. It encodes CAWTFDITGTSLVF.

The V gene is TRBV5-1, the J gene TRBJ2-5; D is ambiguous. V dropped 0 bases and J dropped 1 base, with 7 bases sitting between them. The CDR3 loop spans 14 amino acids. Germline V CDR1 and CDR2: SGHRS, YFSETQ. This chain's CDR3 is CASSLEPTQETQYF. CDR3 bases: TGCGCCAGCAGCTTGGAGCCTACCCAAGAGACCCAGTACTTC. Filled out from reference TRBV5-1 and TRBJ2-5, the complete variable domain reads KAGVTQTPRYLIKTRGQQVTLSCSPISGHRSVSWYQQTPGQGLQFLFEYFSETQRNKGNFPGRFSGRQFSNSRSEMNVSTLELGDSALYLCASSLEPTQETQYFGPGTRLLVL.

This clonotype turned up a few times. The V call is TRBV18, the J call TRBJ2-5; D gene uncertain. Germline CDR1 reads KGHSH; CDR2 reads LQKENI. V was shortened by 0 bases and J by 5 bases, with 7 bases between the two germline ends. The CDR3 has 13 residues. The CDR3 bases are TGTGCCAGCTCACCACCGCAGTCGGAGACCCAGTACTTC. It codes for CASSPPQSETQYF.

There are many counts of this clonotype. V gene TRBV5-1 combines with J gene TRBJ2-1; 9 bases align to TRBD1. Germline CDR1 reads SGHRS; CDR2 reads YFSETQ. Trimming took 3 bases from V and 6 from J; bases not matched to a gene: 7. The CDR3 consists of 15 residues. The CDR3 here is CASSSGTGSVNEQFF. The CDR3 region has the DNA TGCGCCAGCAGCTCCGGGACAGGGTCCGTCAATGAGCAGTTCTTC.

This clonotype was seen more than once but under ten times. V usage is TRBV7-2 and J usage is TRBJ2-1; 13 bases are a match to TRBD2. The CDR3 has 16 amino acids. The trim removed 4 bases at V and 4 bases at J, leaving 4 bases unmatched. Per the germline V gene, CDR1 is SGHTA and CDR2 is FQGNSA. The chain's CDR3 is CASSSELAGGYNEQFF. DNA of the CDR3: TGTGCCAGCAGCTCCGAACTAGCGGGGGGGTACAATGAGCAGTTCTTC. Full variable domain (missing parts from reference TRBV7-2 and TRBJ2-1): GAGVSQSPSNKVTEKGKDVELRCDPISGHTALYWYRQSLGQGLEFLIYFQGNSAPDKSGLPSDRFSAERTGGSVSTLTIQRTQQEDSAVYLCASSSELAGGYNEQFFGPGTRLTVL.

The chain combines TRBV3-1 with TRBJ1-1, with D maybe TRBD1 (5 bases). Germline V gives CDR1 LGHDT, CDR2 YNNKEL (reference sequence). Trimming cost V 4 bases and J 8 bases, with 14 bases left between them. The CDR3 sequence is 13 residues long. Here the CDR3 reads CASSPHDRGEAFF. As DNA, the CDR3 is TGTGCCAGCAGCCCCCATGACAGAGGAGAAGCTTTCTTT.

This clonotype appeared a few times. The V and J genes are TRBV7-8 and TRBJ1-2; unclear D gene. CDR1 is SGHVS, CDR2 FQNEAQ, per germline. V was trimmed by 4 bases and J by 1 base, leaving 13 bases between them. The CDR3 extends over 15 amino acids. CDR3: CASSSRARDNYGYTF. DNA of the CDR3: TGTGCCAGCAGCTCGAGGGCAAGGGATAACTATGGCTACACCTTC.

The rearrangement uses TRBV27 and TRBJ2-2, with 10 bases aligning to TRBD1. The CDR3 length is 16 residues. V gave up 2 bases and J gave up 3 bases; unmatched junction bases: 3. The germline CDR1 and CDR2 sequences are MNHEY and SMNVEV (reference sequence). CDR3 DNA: TGTGCCAGCAGTTTAGACAGGGGGCTGGACACCGGGGAGCTGTTTTTT. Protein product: CASSLDRGLDTGELFF.

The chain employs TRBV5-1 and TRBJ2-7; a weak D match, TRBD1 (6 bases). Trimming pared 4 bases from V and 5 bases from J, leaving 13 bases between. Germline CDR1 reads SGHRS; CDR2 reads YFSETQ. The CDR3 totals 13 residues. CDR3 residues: CASSLDSTDEQYF. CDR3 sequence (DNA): TGCGCCAGCAGCCTGGACAGTACGGACGAGCAGTACTTC. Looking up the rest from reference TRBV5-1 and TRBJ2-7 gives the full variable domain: KAGVTQTPRYLIKTRGQQVTLSCSPISGHRSVSWYQQTPGQGLQFLFEYFSETQRNKGNFPGRFSGRQFSNSRSEMNVSTLELGDSALYLCASSLDSTDEQYFGPGTRLTVT.

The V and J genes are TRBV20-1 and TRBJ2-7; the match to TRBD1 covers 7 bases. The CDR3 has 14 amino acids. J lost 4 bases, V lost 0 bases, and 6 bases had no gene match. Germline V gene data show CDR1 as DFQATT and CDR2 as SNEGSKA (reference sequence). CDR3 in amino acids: CSAREAQGFYEQYF. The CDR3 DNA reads TGCAGTGCTAGAGAAGCACAGGGGTTTTACGAGCAGTACTTC.

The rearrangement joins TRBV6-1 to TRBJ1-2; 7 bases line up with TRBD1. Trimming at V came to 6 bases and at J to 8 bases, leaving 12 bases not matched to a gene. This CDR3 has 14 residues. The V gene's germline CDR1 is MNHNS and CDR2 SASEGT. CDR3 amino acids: CASSAGGGASGYTF. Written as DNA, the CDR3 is TGTGCCAGCAGCGCCGGAGGGGGCGCGAGCGGCTACACCTTC.

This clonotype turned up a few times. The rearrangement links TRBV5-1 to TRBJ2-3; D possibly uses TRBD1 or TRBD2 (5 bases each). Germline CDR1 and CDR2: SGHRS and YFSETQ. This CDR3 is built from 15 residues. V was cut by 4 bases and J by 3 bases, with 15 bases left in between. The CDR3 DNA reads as TGCGCCAGCAGCGCCGGGGCTGTGGGGACAGATACGCAGTATTTT. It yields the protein CASSAGAVGTDTQYF.

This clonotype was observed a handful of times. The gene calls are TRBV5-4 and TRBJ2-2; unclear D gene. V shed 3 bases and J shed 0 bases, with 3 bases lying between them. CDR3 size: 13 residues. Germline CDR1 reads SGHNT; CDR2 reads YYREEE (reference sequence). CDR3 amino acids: CASSSANTGELFF. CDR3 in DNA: TGTGCCAGCAGCTCCGCGAACACCGGGGAGCTGTTTTTT.

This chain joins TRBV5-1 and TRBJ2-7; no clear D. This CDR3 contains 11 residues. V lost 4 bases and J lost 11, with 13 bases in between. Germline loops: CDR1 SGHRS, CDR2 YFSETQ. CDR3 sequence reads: CASSDGLFEYF. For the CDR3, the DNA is TGCGCCAGCAGCGACGGGCTCTTTGAGTACTTC.

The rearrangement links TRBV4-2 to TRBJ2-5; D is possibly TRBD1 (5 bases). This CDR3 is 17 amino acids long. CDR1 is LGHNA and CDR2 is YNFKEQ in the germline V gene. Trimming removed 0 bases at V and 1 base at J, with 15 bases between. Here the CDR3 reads CASSQEFRGGGQETQYF. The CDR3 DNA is TGTGCCAGCAGCCAAGAGTTTAGGGGCGGCGGCCAAGAGACCCAGTACTTC.

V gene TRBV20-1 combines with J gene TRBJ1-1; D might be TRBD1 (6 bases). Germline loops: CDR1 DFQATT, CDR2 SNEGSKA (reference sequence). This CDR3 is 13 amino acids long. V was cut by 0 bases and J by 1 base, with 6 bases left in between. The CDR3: CSAREDRNTEAFF. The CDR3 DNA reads TGCAGTGCTAGAGAGGACAGGAACACTGAAGCTTTCTTT.

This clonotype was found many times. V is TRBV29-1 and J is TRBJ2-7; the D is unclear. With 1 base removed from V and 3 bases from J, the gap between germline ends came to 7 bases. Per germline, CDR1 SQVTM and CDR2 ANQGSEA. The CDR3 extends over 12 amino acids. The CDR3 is CSVEGQDYEQYF. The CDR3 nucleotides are TGCAGCGTTGAAGGGCAGGACTACGAGCAGTACTTC.

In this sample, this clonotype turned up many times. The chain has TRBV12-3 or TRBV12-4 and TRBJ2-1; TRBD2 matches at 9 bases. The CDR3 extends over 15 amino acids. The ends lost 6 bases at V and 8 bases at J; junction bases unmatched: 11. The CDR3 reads CASSRKAGGRYEQFF. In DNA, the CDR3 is TGTGCCAGCAGCCGTAAAGCGGGAGGCAGGTATGAGCAGTTCTTC.

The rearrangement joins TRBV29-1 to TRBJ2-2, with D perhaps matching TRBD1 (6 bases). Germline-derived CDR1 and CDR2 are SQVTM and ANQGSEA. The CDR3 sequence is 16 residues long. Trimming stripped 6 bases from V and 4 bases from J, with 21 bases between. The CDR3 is CSVGQTAFSGTGELFF. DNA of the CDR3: TGCAGCGTCGGACAGACCGCCTTTTCTGGCACCGGGGAGCTGTTTTTT.